Sequencing of this T cell receptor (beta chain) was carried out in a study of shared T cell receptors in the human thymus. TCRdb keeps only in-frame clones here, not all; method: immunoSEQ multiplex PCR. The data hold some 760,000 clones, with 75% to 90% observed a single time. The same data also contributed to another study, on human thymus T cells. That paper states: Healthy Finnish infants undergoing corrective surgery for congenital heart defects were used as donors. Thymus tissue for the work was resected from patients undergoing corrective heart surgery. Related studies noted strongly shared thymic repertoires across unrelated people.

This receptor was taken from a girl under three years old with a congenital heart defect. Input material: thymocytes.

The chain's CDR3 is CAWSDREMDYEQYF. The CDR3, as DNA: TGTGCCTGGAGCGACCGGGAGATGGACTACGAGCAGTACTTC. The V gene is TRBV30, the J gene TRBJ2-7; D might be TRBD2 (6 bases). Trimming took 3 bases from V and 3 from J, leaving 15 bases between them. The CDR3 length is 14 residues. Germline V gene data show CDR1 as GTSNPN and CDR2 as SVGIG (reference sequence).